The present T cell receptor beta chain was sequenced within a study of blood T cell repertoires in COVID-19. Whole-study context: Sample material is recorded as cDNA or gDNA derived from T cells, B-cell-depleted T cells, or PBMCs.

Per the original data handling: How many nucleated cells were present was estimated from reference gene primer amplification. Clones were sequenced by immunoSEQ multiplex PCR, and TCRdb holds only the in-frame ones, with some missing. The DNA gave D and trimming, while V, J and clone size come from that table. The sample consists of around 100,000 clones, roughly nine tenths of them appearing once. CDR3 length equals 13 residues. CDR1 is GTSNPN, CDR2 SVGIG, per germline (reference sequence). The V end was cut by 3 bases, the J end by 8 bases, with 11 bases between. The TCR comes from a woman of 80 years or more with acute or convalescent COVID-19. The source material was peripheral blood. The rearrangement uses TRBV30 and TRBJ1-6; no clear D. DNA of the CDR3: TGTGCCTGGAGCGGCGGTATGGATTCACCCCTCCACTTT. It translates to CAWSGGMDSPLHF.